This paragraph covers one T cell receptor beta chain sequence. Donors in Cohort 3 who had recovered were those with two negative PCRs, healthcare professional clearance, or resolution of their symptoms. Per the germline V gene, CDR1 is SGHRS and CDR2 is YFSETQ. Trimming cost V 4 bases and J 2 bases; bases outside gene matches: 5. This CDR3 contains 14 residues. TCRdb's copy holds only in-frame clones and misses some; the assay was immunoSEQ multiplex PCR. The sample records 130,000 to 150,000 clones, 87% being singletons. This record comes from a study of blood T cell repertoires in COVID-19. The clonotype originates from a man aged 55 to 70 who had recovered from COVID-19. The chain carries TRBV5-1 and TRBJ1-1, with TRBD1 matching 7 bases. The sample comprised PBMCs or T cells enriched from blood (not recorded which). CDR3 in amino acids: CASSVHRGNTEAFF. CDR3 nucleotide sequence: TGCGCCAGCAGCGTCCACAGGGGTAACACTGAAGCTTTCTTT.